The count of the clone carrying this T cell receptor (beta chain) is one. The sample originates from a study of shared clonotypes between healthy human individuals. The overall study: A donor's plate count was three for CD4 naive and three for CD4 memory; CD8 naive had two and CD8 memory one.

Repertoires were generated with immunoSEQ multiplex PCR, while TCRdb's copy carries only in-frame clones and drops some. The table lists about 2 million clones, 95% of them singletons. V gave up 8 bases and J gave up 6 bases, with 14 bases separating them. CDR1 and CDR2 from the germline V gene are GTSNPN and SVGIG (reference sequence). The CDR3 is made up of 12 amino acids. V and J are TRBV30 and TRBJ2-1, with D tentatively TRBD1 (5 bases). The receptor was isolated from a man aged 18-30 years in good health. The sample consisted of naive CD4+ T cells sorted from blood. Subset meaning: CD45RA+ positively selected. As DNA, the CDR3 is TGTGCCCAGGGCCGGAACAGCAATGAGCAGTTCTTC. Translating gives CAQGRNSNEQFF. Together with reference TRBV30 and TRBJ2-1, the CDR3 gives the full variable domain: SQTIHQWPATLVQPVGSPLSLECTVEGTSNPNLYWYRQAAGRGLQLLFYSVGIGQISSEVPQNLSASRPQDRQFILSSKKLLLSDSGFYLCAQGRNSNEQFFGPGTRLTVL.